The clone carrying this T cell receptor (beta chain) was counted at least ten times. Time point described: newly diagnosed GD, antithyroid drugs for less than 3 months. Generation of the TCR library employed RNA extracted from PBMCs. This entry comes from a study of regulatory T cells in long-lasting Graves disease. Through Arm-PCR of CDR3 regions and iRepertoire HTBI primers, TCR beta libraries were built. TCRdb processed the multiplex PCR reads anew with MiXCR; each CDR3 protein has one entry. Altogether more than 400,000 distinct CDR3 sequences are present, 16% being singletons, with the ten largest covering roughly a tenth. Germline loops: CDR1 LNHNV, CDR2 YYDKDF (reference sequence). With V trimmed by 0 bases and J by 5 bases, 4 bases remained unmatched. The CDR3 is 15 residues long. In addition, the sample was reused for a study of T cells in Graves' hyperthyroidism and ophthalmopathy. From that study: HTBI primers were used for first-round RT-PCR of the TCR CDR3.

The clonotype originates from a woman aged 25 to 39 with Graves disease. The material was peripheral blood mononuclear cells (PBMCs), obtained at new diagnosis, from a patient treated with antithyroid drugs. The V and J genes are TRBV15 and TRBJ2-3, with 8 bases that match TRBD2. CDR3 DNA sequence: TGTGCCACCAGCAGAGACCTTCTAGCGGGAGATACGCAGTATTTT. Its translation: CATSRDLLAGDTQYF.